The 16 T cell receptor beta chains below all came from one sample that was sequenced in a study of cytomegalovirus exposure and HLA in healthy donors. The PCR had 60 Vbeta and 13 Jbeta primers. Sequencing was performed with immunoSEQ multiplex PCR; in TCRdb, only in-frame clones are kept and a portion is missing. Here the sample spans 110,000 or so clones, roughly three quarters being singletons. What was sequenced was PBMCs. These receptors were taken from a man aged 40-50 years in good health and CMV-seronegative.

The J gene is TRBJ1-1, the V gene TRBV28; the D is unclear. This CDR3 is 14 amino acids long. Trimming left V 5 bases short and J 0 bases short, with 10 bases between. Germline V gene data show CDR1 as MDHEN and CDR2 as SYDVKM. Written as DNA, the CDR3 is TGTGCCAGCAGTCCTCTGGGCATGAACACTGAAGCTTTCTTT. It translates to CASSPLGMNTEAFF.

This chain connects TRBV6-5 to TRBJ1-6; possible D gene TRBD1, 5 bases. V dropped 3 bases and J dropped 10 bases, with 19 bases sitting between them. CDR1 MNHEY and CDR2 SVGAGI come from the germline V gene. The CDR3 is 16 residues long. The CDR3 protein is CASSYNPRRGGSPLHF. The CDR3 DNA sequence: TGTGCCAGCAGTTATAACCCTCGGAGGGGAGGATCACCCCTCCACTTT.

This clone appeared a single time. The chain couples TRBV5-1 to TRBJ2-7, with TRBD1 matching over 9 bases. The CDR3 runs 15 residues. CDR1 SGHRS and CDR2 YFSETQ come from the germline V gene. V lost 1 base and J lost 2; bases outside the gene matches: 4. This CDR3 is CASSLTGGSTYEQYF. The CDR3 coding sequence is TGCGCCAGCAGCTTGACAGGGGGCTCTACCTACGAGCAGTACTTC.

The count of this clone is one. The chain couples TRBV9 to TRBJ2-7; TRBD2 agrees at 10 bases. The CDR3 runs to 16 residues. CDR1 and CDR2 from the germline V gene are SGDLS and YYNGEE. V was clipped by 3 bases and J by 5 bases; unmatched bases: 11. The CDR3 coding sequence is TGTGCCAGCAGCGAGGGGGGTAGCGGGGGGAGCCACGAGCAGTACTTC. It specifies CASSEGGSGGSHEQYF.

The CDR3 loop reads CASSQGQSNEQYF. CDR3 nucleotides: TGTGCCAGCTCACAGGGACAATCAAACGAGCAGTACTTC. The chain couples TRBV18 to TRBJ2-7; D may be TRBD1 (6 bases). There are 13 residues in the CDR3. Per the germline V gene, CDR1 is KGHSH and CDR2 is LQKENI. Trimming removed 4 bases from V and 5 bases from J, with 12 bases in between.

J is TRBJ2-5 and V is TRBV30; 10 bases are a match to TRBD1. The DNA end is a closer match to TRBJ2-7, so the J assignment may be wrong. Germline V CDR1 and CDR2: GTSNPN, SVGIG (reference sequence). The length of the CDR3 is 15 residues. The CDR3 nucleotides read TGTGCCTGGAGCTCGGGACAGGGGAGTTCCTACGAGCAGTACTTC. This encodes CAWSSGQGSSYEQYF.

This chain links TRBV9 with TRBJ1-5; D possibly corresponds to TRBD1 (5 bases). The V end lost 0 bases, the J end lost 3 bases, and 7 bases lay between the germline ends. CDR1 and CDR2 from the germline V gene are SGDLS and YYNGEE. The CDR3 spans 14 residues. The DNA for the CDR3 is TGTGCCAGCAGCGTAGGACAGAACAATCAGCCCCAGCATTTT. Translating gives CASSVGQNNQPQHF. Together with reference TRBV9 and TRBJ1-5, the CDR3 gives the full variable domain: DSGVTQTPKHLITATGQRVTLRCSPRSGDLSVYWYQQSLDQGLQFLIQYYNGEERAKGNILERFSAQQFPDLHSELNLSSLELGDSALYFCASSVGQNNQPQHFGDGTRLSIL.

The CDR3 nucleotides are TGTGCCAGCAGCTTTGGGAGCGGGTCCCTCCGGGAGACCCAGTACTTC. It specifies CASSFGSGSLRETQYF. The chain recombines TRBV5-4 with TRBJ2-5; a possible D gene is TRBD2 (6 bases). V was pared by 2 bases and J by 5 bases, with 19 bases between. Germline lookup yields CDR1 SGHNT and CDR2 YYREEE (reference sequence). This CDR3 has 16 residues.

The chain combines TRBV15 with TRBJ2-1; 7 nucleotides agree with TRBD2. The germline V gene has CDR1 LNHNV and CDR2 YYDKDF (reference sequence). V lost 5 bases and J lost 0; bases outside the gene matches: 4. The length of the CDR3 is 15 residues. CDR3 residues: CATSAGGSSYNEQFF. In nucleotides, the CDR3 is TGTGCCACCAGCGCCGGGGGGAGCTCCTACAATGAGCAGTTCTTC. Full variable domain (rest looked up from reference TRBV15 and TRBJ2-1): DAMVIQNPRYQVTQFGKPVTLSCSQTLNHNVMYWYQQKSSQAPKLLFHYYDKDFNNEADTPDNFQSRRPNTSFCFLDIRSPGLGDTAMYLCATSAGGSSYNEQFFGPGTRLTVL.

This chain links TRBV7-7 with TRBJ2-3, with TRBD1 matching 9 bases. Germline CDR1 SSHAT, CDR2 FNYEAQ (reference sequence). Trimming took 10 bases from V and 6 from J; bases not matched to a gene: 8. This CDR3 contains 13 residues. CDR3 amino acids: CATRDRVSDTQYF. The DNA of the CDR3 is TGTGCCACCCGGGACAGGGTTTCCGATACGCAGTATTTT.

The V and J genes are TRBV19 and TRBJ2-1; 12 bases map to TRBD2. Germline trimming cut 6 bases from V and 2 bases from J; bases unmatched to any gene: 8. CDR3 length: 17 amino acids. Germline V CDR1 and CDR2: LNHDA, SQIVND (reference sequence). The CDR3 sequence: CASRSASGGVTYNEQFF. CDR3 bases: TGTGCCAGTAGGTCGGCTAGCGGGGGGGTCACCTACAATGAGCAGTTCTTC. Looking up the rest from reference TRBV19 and TRBJ2-1 gives the full variable domain: DGGITQSPKYLFRKEGQNVTLSCEQNLNHDAMYWYRQDPGQGLRLIYYSQIVNDFQKGDIAEGYSVSREKKESFPLTVTSAQKNPTAFYLCASRSASGGVTYNEQFFGPGTRLTVL.

The J gene is TRBJ2-1, the V gene TRBV5-1, with unresolved D. Between the trimmed V and J ends, which lost 3 bases and 2 bases, there was a span of 9 bases. CDR3 length: 14 residues. CDR1 is SGHRS and CDR2 is YFSETQ in the germline V gene. Written as DNA, the CDR3 is TGCGCCAGCAGCTCGCGATCGGCCTACAATGAGCAGTTCTTC. It encodes CASSSRSAYNEQFF.

This clone appeared once. The genes are TRBV5-4 and TRBJ1-2; no clear D. Deletions cut 4 bases from V and 8 bases from J, with 21 bases between. Germline V gene lookup returns CDR1 SGHNT and CDR2 YYREEE (reference sequence). The CDR3 totals 15 residues. The CDR3 loop is CASSLIGVGIGGYTF. CDR3 nucleotides: TGTGCCAGCAGCCTCATTGGAGTCGGGATCGGCGGCTACACCTTC.

This chain connects TRBV27 to TRBJ2-5; 11 bases map to TRBD2. There are 17 residues in the CDR3. Trimming took 4 bases from V and 0 from J; bases not matched to a gene: 7. Germline values: CDR1 MNHEY, CDR2 SMNVEV (reference sequence). The CDR3 is CASSSRSSGRDQETQYF. The CDR3 DNA sequence: TGTGCCAGCAGTTCCCGAAGTAGCGGGAGGGACCAAGAGACCCAGTACTTC.

This clone was recorded only once. This sequence joins TRBV7-6 and TRBJ2-1; 12 nucleotides match TRBD1. The V gene's germline CDR1 is SGHVS and CDR2 FNYEAQ. V was pared by 5 bases and J by 4 bases, with 15 bases of the junction left unmatched. This CDR3 contains 19 residues. The CDR3 DNA reads as TGTGCCAGCAGCCTCCGGGACAGGGGGCAAGTGGCGGGGTACAATGAGCAGTTCTTC. Translating it yields CASSLRDRGQVAGYNEQFF. The variable domain in full, with the rest retrieved from reference TRBV7-6 and TRBJ2-1, is GAGVSQSPRYKVTKRGQDVALRCDPISGHVSLYWYRQALGQGPEFLTYFNYEAQQDKSGLPNDRFSAERPEGSISTLTIQRTEQRDSAMYRCASSLRDRGQVAGYNEQFFGPGTRLTVL.

The rearrangement links TRBV28 to TRBJ1-1; 7 bases fit TRBD1. CDR1 MDHEN and CDR2 SYDVKM come from the germline V gene. CDR3 length: 13 amino acids. Losses at the gene ends were 5 bases for V and 4 bases for J; bases not matched to a gene: 4. CDR3 in amino acids: CASSVRQGTEAFF. CDR3 bases: TGTGCCAGCAGTGTGCGACAGGGCACTGAAGCTTTCTTT.